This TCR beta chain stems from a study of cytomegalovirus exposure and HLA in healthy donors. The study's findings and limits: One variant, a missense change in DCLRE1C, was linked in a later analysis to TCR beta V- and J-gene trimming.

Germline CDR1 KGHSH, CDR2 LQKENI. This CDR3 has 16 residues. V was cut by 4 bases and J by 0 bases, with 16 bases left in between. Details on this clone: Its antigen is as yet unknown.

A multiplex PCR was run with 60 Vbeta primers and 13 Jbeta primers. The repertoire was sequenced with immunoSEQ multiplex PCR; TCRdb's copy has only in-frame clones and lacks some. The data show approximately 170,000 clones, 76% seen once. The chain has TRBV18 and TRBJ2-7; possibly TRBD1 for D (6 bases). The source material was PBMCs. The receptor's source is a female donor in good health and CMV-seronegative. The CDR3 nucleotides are TGTGCCAGCTCACAGGGGGTCGGGCTTAGCTCCTACGAGCAGTACTTC. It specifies CASSQGVGLSSYEQYF.